Below are 25 T cell receptor beta chains sequenced from a single sample in a study of control samples from healthy donors and cancer patients. Only in-frame clones appear in the TCRdb table, and some are missing; sequencing was by immunoSEQ multiplex PCR. The top ten clones hold about an eighth of a sample with about 140,000 clones, under 95% of them seen once. Sample: blood. Receptors were obtained from a man aged 35-49 years in good health.

The chain joins TRBV12-3 or TRBV12-4 to TRBJ2-7; D unresolved. There are 13 residues in the CDR3. V was trimmed by 4 bases and J by 4 bases, leaving 11 bases between them. The CDR3 sequence is CASSSRLGYEQYF. The CDR3 DNA reads TGTGCCAGCAGTTCCCGCCTCGGGTACGAGCAGTACTTC.

The chain couples TRBV9 to TRBJ2-2, with 9 nucleotides matching TRBD2. Trimming took 5 bases from V and 3 from J; bases not matched to a gene: 5. CDR3 length: 15 amino acids. Germline V gene data show CDR1 as SGDLS and CDR2 as YYNGEE. CDR3 coding DNA: TGTGCCAGCAGTGGACTAGCGCCAGACACCGGGGAGCTGTTTTTT. Protein: CASSGLAPDTGELFF.

The chain employs TRBV7-9 and TRBJ1-1, with D perhaps TRBD1 (5 bases). The V gene's germline CDR1 is SEHNR and CDR2 FQNEAQ (reference sequence). V was pared by 5 bases and J by 7 bases, with 20 bases between. The CDR3 sequence is 15 residues long. The DNA of the CDR3 is TGTGCCAGCAGCCCCGTAATGGGGGTGCGGTATGAAGCTTTCTTT. Its translation is CASSPVMGVRYEAFF.

This clone was detected only once. The J gene is TRBJ2-1, the V gene TRBV28; D may correspond to TRBD1 or TRBD2 (5 bases each). V gave up 5 bases and J gave up 6 bases, with 11 bases separating them. CDR1 and CDR2 from the germline V gene are MDHEN and SYDVKM. The CDR3 has 13 residues. CDR3 sequence (DNA): TGTGCCAGCAGTAACCGGGACCTCAATGAGCAGTTCTTC. Amino acids: CASSNRDLNEQFF.

V usage is TRBV7-8 and J usage is TRBJ1-5, with D unresolved. Trimming took 1 base from V and 5 from J, leaving 9 bases between them. Germline lookup yields CDR1 SGHVS and CDR2 FQNEAQ. The CDR3 loop spans 14 amino acids. This CDR3 reads CASSLGRSDQPQHF. The CDR3, as DNA: TGTGCCAGCAGCTTAGGGCGGAGCGATCAGCCCCAGCATTTT.

The rearrangement links TRBV7-2 to TRBJ1-2, with 10 bases matching TRBD1. Germline V lookup: CDR1 SGHTA, CDR2 FQGNSA. This CDR3 has 15 residues. V was pared by 3 bases and J by 4 bases, with 5 bases of the junction left unmatched. In nucleotides, the CDR3 is TGTGCCAGCAGCTTGACAGGGGGCGCTGGCTATGGCTACACCTTC. It is translated as CASSLTGGAGYGYTF.

V is TRBV5-4 and J is TRBJ2-2, with D perhaps TRBD1 (5 bases). Germline CDR1 SGHNT, CDR2 YYREEE (reference sequence). Trimming pared 1 base from V and 5 bases from J, leaving 6 bases between. This CDR3 is built from 13 residues. The CDR3 bases are TGTGCCAGCAGCTTGTCAGGGACCGGGGAGCTGTTTTTT. Its translation: CASSLSGTGELFF.

This chain connects TRBV7-2 to TRBJ1-5; D is perhaps TRBD1 (5 bases). Trimming took off 6 bases at V and 3 bases at J, with 9 bases between the two ends. The CDR3 consists of 13 residues. Germline lookup yields CDR1 SGHTA and CDR2 FQGNSA. DNA for the CDR3: TGTGCCAGCAGACGACAGACCAATCAGCCCCAGCATTTT. This sequence encodes CASRRQTNQPQHF.

The chain links TRBV5-6 to TRBJ1-1; D is unresolved. The CDR3 spans 13 residues. With 5 bases removed from V and 0 bases from J, the gap between germline ends came to 8 bases. Germline lookup yields CDR1 SGHDT and CDR2 YYEEEE. The CDR3 sequence is CASSGYMNTEAFF. The CDR3 DNA follows: TGTGCCAGCAGTGGATACATGAACACTGAAGCTTTCTTT. Based on the CDR3 plus reference TRBV5-6 and TRBJ1-1, the full variable domain is DAGVTQSPTHLIKTRGQQVTLRCSPKSGHDTVSWYQQALGQGPQFIFQYYEEEERQRGNFPDRFSGHQFPNYSSELNVNALLLGDSALYLCASSGYMNTEAFFGQGTRLTVV.

CDR3 sequence (DNA): TGTGCCAGCAGCAGCAGGACAGGGGACCCTGAAGCTTTCTTT. Its protein product is CASSSRTGDPEAFF. J is TRBJ1-1 and V is TRBV9, with 9 positions matching TRBD1. The CDR3 loop spans 14 amino acids. The germline V gene has CDR1 SGDLS and CDR2 YYNGEE. After removal of 4 bases from V and 6 bases from J, the junction contained 7 bases not matched to a gene.

This sequence joins TRBV9 and TRBJ1-1; tentatively, D is TRBD1 (5 bases). The CDR3 is 12 amino acids. Germline CDR1 is SGDLS and CDR2 is YYNGEE. Trimming took 4 bases from V and 3 from J, leaving 7 bases between them. The CDR3 region has the DNA TGTGCCAGCAGCCTGGGGGACACTGAAGCTTTCTTT. This translates into CASSLGDTEAFF.

The chain is built from TRBV28 and TRBJ1-2, with D perhaps TRBD1 (5 bases). Trimming removed 5 bases from V and 4 bases from J, with 11 bases in between. CDR1 MDHEN and CDR2 SYDVKM come from the germline V gene. The CDR3 totals 13 residues. CDR3 in amino acids: CASSRVTVYGYTF. The CDR3 DNA follows: TGTGCCAGCAGTAGGGTGACAGTCTATGGCTACACCTTC.

The chain carries TRBV27 and TRBJ1-2; D possibly corresponds to TRBD1 (6 bases). Trimming took 5 bases from V and 5 from J, leaving 12 bases between them. The CDR3 is 13 residues long. Germline-derived CDR1 and CDR2 are MNHEY and SMNVEV (reference sequence). The DNA for the CDR3 is TGTGCCAGCAGTCCCAGGACAGAATATGGCTACACCTTC. This gives the protein CASSPRTEYGYTF.

The chain joins TRBV7-6 to TRBJ2-4; D might be TRBD1 (6 bases). V shed 5 bases and J shed 3 bases, with 14 bases lying between them. There are 15 residues in the CDR3. From germline, CDR1 is SGHVS and CDR2 FNYEAQ. As DNA, the CDR3 is TGTGCCAGCAGCACCACGTACAGGGACAAAAACATTCAGTACTTC. Amino acids: CASSTTYRDKNIQYF.

Relative to its sample, this clone is large. The chain employs TRBV7-3 and TRBJ2-5; D not resolved. The CDR3 contains 15 residues. V dropped 5 bases and J dropped 2 bases, with 15 bases sitting between them. In germline, CDR1 is SGHTA, CDR2 FQGTGA. The CDR3 region is CASSPNHGLQETQYF. CDR3 in DNA: TGTGCCAGCAGCCCAAACCATGGGTTACAAGAGACCCAGTACTTC. Filled out from reference TRBV7-3 and TRBJ2-5, the complete variable domain reads GAGVSQTPSNKVTEKGKYVELRCDPISGHTALYWYRQSLGQGPEFLIYFQGTGAADDSGLPNDRFFAVRPEGSVSTLKIQRTERGDSAVYLCASSPNHGLQETQYFGPGTRLLVL.

V is TRBV28 and J is TRBJ2-3; D call uncertain. The CDR3 runs to 17 residues. Germline V gene data show CDR1 as MDHEN and CDR2 as SYDVKM. Trimming removed 3 bases from V and 2 bases from J, with 18 bases in between. This chain's CDR3 is CASSFVLSRRVTDTQYF. The CDR3 nucleotides are TGTGCCAGCAGTTTTGTTTTGTCTAGAAGAGTCACAGATACGCAGTATTTT.

CDR3 residues: CASSIRPYEKLFF. CDR3 nucleotide sequence: TGTGCCAGCAGCATCCGTCCGTATGAAAAACTGTTTTTT. J is TRBJ1-4 and V is TRBV7-8, with D unclear. The CDR3 is made up of 13 amino acids. V gave up 5 bases and J gave up 6 bases, with 10 bases separating them. The germline V gene encodes CDR1 SGHVS and CDR2 FQNEAQ.

The chain links TRBV7-9 to TRBJ1-6; 7 bases map to TRBD1. Germline assignment: CDR1 SEHNR and CDR2 FQNEAQ (reference sequence). V shed 1 base and J 7 bases; nucleotides not matched to a gene: 4. There are 15 residues in the CDR3. Here the CDR3 DNA reads TGTGCCAGCAGCTTAGGACAGGGAGACAATTCACCCCTCCACTTT. Translating it yields CASSLGQGDNSPLHF.

The chain joins TRBV6-1 to TRBJ1-3; D remains unclear. The CDR3 is made up of 15 amino acids. The ends were cut back, 2 bases at V and 4 bases at J, with 12 bases in the middle. Germline V gives CDR1 MNHNS, CDR2 SASEGT. DNA for the CDR3: TGTGCCAGCAGTGAATACGCCCCGGGAGGAAACACCATATATTTT. It encodes CASSEYAPGGNTIYF.

The rearrangement joins TRBV24-1 to TRBJ2-5; 7 nucleotides align to TRBD1. The CDR3 is made up of 16 amino acids. From germline, CDR1 is KGHDR and CDR2 SFDVKD. V shed 9 bases, J shed 4 bases, and the junction held 16 bases outside the gene matches. CDR3 loop: CATHNRGTLNSETQYF. CDR3 bases: TGTGCCACCCATAACAGGGGTACGCTGAATTCAGAGACCCAGTACTTC.

The chain links TRBV14 to TRBJ2-3; perhaps TRBD2 as D (5 bases). Between the trimmed V and J ends, which lost 0 bases and 6 bases, there was a span of 16 bases. There are 16 residues in the CDR3. Germline V gene sequence: CDR1 SGHDN, CDR2 FVKESK. The CDR3 DNA reads TGTGCCAGCAGCCAAGACCTAGCCTCGGGGTGGGATACGCAGTATTTT. Its translation is CASSQDLASGWDTQYF.

This clone was seen once. V gene TRBV4-2 combines with J gene TRBJ2-4; D perhaps matches TRBD2 (6 bases). Trimming pared 3 bases from V and 3 bases from J, leaving 15 bases between. The CDR3 loop spans 16 amino acids. Germline CDR1 and CDR2: LGHNA and YNFKEQ. The CDR3: CASSQSADGGKNIQYF. The CDR3 DNA follows: TGTGCCAGCAGCCAGTCGGCAGACGGGGGCAAAAACATTCAGTACTTC.

The V call is TRBV20-1, the J call TRBJ1-1; TRBD1 is a possible D gene (6 bases). This CDR3 contains 11 residues. Between the trimmed V and J ends, which lost 6 bases and 6 bases, there was a span of 11 bases. Germline assignment: CDR1 DFQATT and CDR2 SNEGSKA (reference sequence). The CDR3 loop reads CSAKRGAEAFF. CDR3 DNA sequence: TGCAGTGCAAAGAGGGGGGCTGAAGCTTTCTTT.

This chain connects TRBV29-1 to TRBJ1-2; 8 bases agree with TRBD1. The CDR3 consists of 13 residues. V shed 5 bases, J shed 5 bases, and the junction held 7 bases outside the gene matches. CDR1 is SQVTM and CDR2 is ANQGSEA in the germline V gene. The CDR3 region has the DNA TGCAGCGTTCTACCCCAGGGGGCGTATGGCTACACCTTC. Protein sequence: CSVLPQGAYGYTF.

This chain links TRBV7-9 with TRBJ2-1, with 11 bases that match TRBD2. This CDR3 has 18 residues. Looked up from germline, CDR1 is SEHNR and CDR2 is FQNEAQ (reference sequence). V lost 0 bases to trimming and J lost 4 bases; unmatched junction nucleotides: 8. The CDR3 spells CASSLAPGLAVEYNEQFF. CDR3 nucleotide sequence: TGTGCCAGCAGCTTAGCACCGGGACTAGCGGTAGAATACAATGAGCAGTTCTTC.